Sequencing of this T cell receptor (beta chain) was carried out in a study of CD8 T cells in Susac syndrome. Findings and caveats of the study: Individuals included in the TCR sequencing and HLA analysis were acknowledged by the study to be relatively few in number.

Trimming removed 3 bases from V and 6 bases from J; junction bases left unmatched: 4. Germline CDR1 reads SGHNT; CDR2 reads YYREEE (reference sequence). This CDR3 has 13 residues. The RNA, roughly 0.45 to 1 ug, was put through reverse transcription using random hexamers. Using its own MiXCR run on the immunoSEQ multiplex PCR reads, TCRdb lists one record per CDR3 protein. This table has more than 200,000 distinct CDR3 sequences, 92% appearing once. To note about this clonotype: What it recognizes is unknown.

The clonotype originates from a human donor with multiple sclerosis. The V and J genes are TRBV5-4 and TRBJ2-7; 9 positions match TRBD1. Sequencing was carried out using CD8+ T cells from PBMCs. The CDR3 protein is CASSSGTGFEQYF. The CDR3 nucleotides are TGTGCCAGCAGCTCCGGGACAGGGTTCGAGCAGTACTTC.